The present TCR beta chain was sequenced within a study of OX40 agonist ivuxolimab in advanced cancers. Libraries were prepared by immunoSEQ multiplex PCR; TCRdb keeps only in-frame clonotypes and omits some of them. Of more than 45,000 clones detected, over 75% appear once; the ten largest clones hold more than 1.2%. Per the germline V gene, CDR1 is MNHNS and CDR2 is SASEGT. The V and J ends lost 6 bases and 2 bases, in that order; junction bases with no gene match: 9. The CDR3 has 15 amino acids. Comments on this clone: Its antigen is not identified.

Anyone with autoimmune disease history or systemic immunosuppression was excluded. Study-wide points: The specificity for antigen of the expanded peripheral T cells was not determined.

This receptor was taken from an adult with an advanced solid tumor such as melanoma, head and neck, liver or kidney cancer. This specimen was CD4+ or CD8+ T cells sorted from blood, taken in a trial of the OX40 agonist ivuxolimab. The V call is TRBV6-1, the J call TRBJ1-1; 7 bases map to TRBD1. This CDR3 reads CASRPRTGPNTEAFF. DNA of the CDR3: TGTGCCAGCAGGCCGAGGACAGGCCCAAACACTGAAGCTTTCTTT.